The next 9 T cell receptor beta chains were all read from a single sample in a study of blood T cell repertoires in COVID-19. TCRdb's copy holds only in-frame clones and misses some; the assay was immunoSEQ multiplex PCR. The profile covers 150,000 or so clones, with about 86% appearing a single time and roughly 8% taken by the ten largest. The sample was peripheral blood. The receptor set was obtained from a man in his 60s with acute or convalescent COVID-19.

The sample holds one count of this clone. The chain uses TRBV6-1 and TRBJ2-7; 8 nucleotides align to TRBD1. J gave up 9 bases and V 5 bases, and 9 bases lay outside the gene matches. The CDR3 is 13 residues long. Germline V lookup: CDR1 MNHNS, CDR2 SASEGT. The CDR3 loop is CASSRDRPFVQYF. The CDR3 DNA reads TGTGCCAGCAGTCGGGACAGGCCCTTCGTGCAGTACTTC.

The J gene is TRBJ1-2, the V gene TRBV24-1; D not certain. Germline loops: CDR1 KGHDR, CDR2 SFDVKD. This CDR3 is 13 amino acids long. The V gene lost 5 bases and the J gene lost 3 bases, with 9 bases spanning the gap. The CDR3 sequence: CATSAPDYYGYTF. CDR3 DNA sequence: TGTGCCACCAGTGCCCCGGACTACTATGGCTACACCTTC.

This clone was seen a single time. CDR3: CASSFGQGDGYTF. The CDR3 nucleotides are TGTGCCAGCAGCTTCGGGCAGGGGGATGGCTACACCTTC. The chain carries TRBV11-2 and TRBJ1-2; 7 bases match TRBD1. CDR3 length: 13 residues. CDR1 is SGHAT, CDR2 FQNNGV, per germline. The trim removed 3 bases at V and 6 bases at J, leaving 4 bases unmatched.

The rearrangement joins TRBV10-3 to TRBJ2-2, with D tentatively TRBD2 (5 bases). This CDR3 contains 13 residues. The germline V gene encodes CDR1 ENHRY and CDR2 SYGVKD. V dropped 3 bases and J dropped 5 bases, with 7 bases sitting between them. The CDR3 is CAISDGSTGELFF. DNA for the CDR3: TGTGCCATCAGTGATGGGAGTACCGGGGAGCTGTTTTTT.

The chain employs TRBV28 and TRBJ2-7; 8 positions agree with TRBD2. Trimming removed 3 bases from V and 2 bases from J; junction bases left unmatched: 9. This CDR3 has 16 amino acids. Per germline, CDR1 MDHEN and CDR2 SYDVKM. CDR3 DNA sequence: TGTGCCAGCAGTTTGTTTAGCGGGAATGATCCCTACGAGCAGTACTTC. This encodes CASSLFSGNDPYEQYF.

The chain joins TRBV19 to TRBJ2-3, with TRBD2 as a possible D gene (5 bases). CDR1 LNHDA and CDR2 SQIVND come from the germline V gene (reference sequence). V lost 6 bases and J lost 4, with 23 bases in between. CDR3 length: 17 amino acids. CDR3 loop: CASRVPGMNQDADTQYF. CDR3 in DNA: TGTGCCAGTAGGGTACCCGGGATGAATCAAGATGCAGATACGCAGTATTTT.

The rearrangement joins TRBV6-6 to TRBJ2-3; TRBD2 aligns across 13 bases. Germline CDR1 MNHNY, CDR2 SVGAGI (reference sequence). The CDR3 is 16 residues long. V lost 6 bases and J lost 5; bases outside the gene matches: 8. The CDR3, as DNA: TGTGCCAGCAGCCTTGGACTAGCGGGAGTGGTAGATACGCAGTATTTT. This codes for CASSLGLAGVVDTQYF.

The chain uses TRBV19 and TRBJ2-1, with 8 bases aligning to TRBD2. CDR1 and CDR2 from the germline V gene are LNHDA and SQIVND (reference sequence). V lost 4 bases and J lost 9; bases outside the gene matches: 11. The CDR3 sequence is 15 residues long. The CDR3 DNA reads as TGTGCCAGTAGTAGATCGCCGGGAGGGCCAAGTGAGCAGTTCTTC. Translated, it gives CASSRSPGGPSEQFF.

In its sample, this clone was seen once. This sequence joins TRBV5-8 and TRBJ2-1; possible D gene TRBD1, 6 bases. V was shortened by 0 bases and J by 8 bases, with 12 bases between the two germline ends. CDR1 and CDR2 (germline): SGHTS, YDEGEE. The CDR3 consists of 14 residues. Written as DNA, the CDR3 is TGTGCCAGCAGCTTGGGACAGGTTCAGGATGAGCAGTTCTTC. It specifies CASSLGQVQDEQFF.